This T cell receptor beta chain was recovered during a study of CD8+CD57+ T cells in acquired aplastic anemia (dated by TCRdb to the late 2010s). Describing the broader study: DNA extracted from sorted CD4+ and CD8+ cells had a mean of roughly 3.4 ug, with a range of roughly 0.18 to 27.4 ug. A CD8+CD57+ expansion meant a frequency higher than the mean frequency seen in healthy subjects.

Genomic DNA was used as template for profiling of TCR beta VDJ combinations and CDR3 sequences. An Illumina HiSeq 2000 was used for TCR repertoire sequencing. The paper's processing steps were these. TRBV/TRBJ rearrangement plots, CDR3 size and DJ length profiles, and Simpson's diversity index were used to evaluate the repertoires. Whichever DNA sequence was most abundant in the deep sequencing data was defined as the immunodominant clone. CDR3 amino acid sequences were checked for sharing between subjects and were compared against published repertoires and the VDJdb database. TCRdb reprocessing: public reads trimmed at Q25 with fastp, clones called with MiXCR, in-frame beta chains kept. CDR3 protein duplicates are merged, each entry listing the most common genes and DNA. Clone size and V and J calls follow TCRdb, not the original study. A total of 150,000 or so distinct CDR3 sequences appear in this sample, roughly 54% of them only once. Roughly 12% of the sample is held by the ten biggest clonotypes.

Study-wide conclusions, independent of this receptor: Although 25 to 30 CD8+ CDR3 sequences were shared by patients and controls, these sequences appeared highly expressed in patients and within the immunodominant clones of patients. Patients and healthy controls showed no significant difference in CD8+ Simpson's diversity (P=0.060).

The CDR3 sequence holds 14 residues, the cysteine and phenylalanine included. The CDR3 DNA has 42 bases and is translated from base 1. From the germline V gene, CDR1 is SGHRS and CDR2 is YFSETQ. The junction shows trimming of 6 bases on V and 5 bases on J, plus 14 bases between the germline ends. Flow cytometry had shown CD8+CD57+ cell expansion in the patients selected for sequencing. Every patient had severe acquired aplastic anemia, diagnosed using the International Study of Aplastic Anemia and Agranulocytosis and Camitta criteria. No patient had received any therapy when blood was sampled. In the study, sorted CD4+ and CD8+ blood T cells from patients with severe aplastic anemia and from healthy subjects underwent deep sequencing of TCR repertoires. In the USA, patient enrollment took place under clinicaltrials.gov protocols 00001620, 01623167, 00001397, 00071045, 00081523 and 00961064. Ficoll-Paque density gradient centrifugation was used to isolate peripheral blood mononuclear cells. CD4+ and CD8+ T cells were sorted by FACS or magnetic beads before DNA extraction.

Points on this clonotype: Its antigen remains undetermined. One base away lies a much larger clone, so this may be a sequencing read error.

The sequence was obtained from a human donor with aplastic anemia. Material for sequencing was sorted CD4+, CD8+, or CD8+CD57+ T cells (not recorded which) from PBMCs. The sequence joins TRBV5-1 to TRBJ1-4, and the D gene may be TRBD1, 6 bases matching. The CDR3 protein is CASMGSGANEKLFF. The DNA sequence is TGCGCCAGCATGGGGTCAGGGGCCAATGAAAAACTGTTTTTT.